The rows below give T cell receptor beta chains drawn from one sample of a study of blood T cell repertoires in COVID-19. The table came from immunoSEQ multiplex PCR; TCRdb's copy has only in-frame clones and leaves some out. The table shows a few hundred thousand clones, with about 79% occurring only once. The specimen was PBMCs or T cells enriched from blood (not recorded which). The receptors stem from a woman in her 40s with acute COVID-19. CDR3s include the opening cysteine and the closing phenylalanine or tryptophan. A D gene is named only where the DNA matches it firmly. Some rows mark clone size as missing; the rest say once, few, many or name a class of expanded clone.

j_call	clone_size	v_call	d_call	cdr3_nt	cdr3_aa
TRBJ2-5	NA	TRBV6-5	NA	TGTGCCAGCACCACCACCCAGGGGTCAAAAGAGACCCAGTACTTC	CASTTTQGSKETQYF
TRBJ1-5	NA	TRBV30	NA	TGTGCCTGGAGTGGAGAAAATAATCAGCCCCAGCATTTT	CAWSGENNQPQHF
TRBJ1-1	NA	TRBV7-9	NA	TGTGCCAGCAGCTTAGTAGCAAACACTGAAGCTTTCTTT	CASSLVANTEAFF
TRBJ1-2	NA	TRBV4-2	TRBD1	TGTGCCAGCAGCCAAGGACAGGGGGCTAGAAGCTACACCTTC	CASSQGQGARSYTF
TRBJ1-1	NA	TRBV12-2	NA	TGTGCAAGTCGCGAGGAGGAGGGCGTGTCCACTGAAGCTTTCTTT	CASREEEGVSTEAFF
TRBJ1-1	few	TRBV7-8	NA	TGTGCCAGCAGCGGAGCTCACTCTGAAGCTTTCTTT	CASSGAHSEAFF
TRBJ2-1	NA	TRBV5-8	TRBD2	TGTGCCAGCAGCCACGGGACTAGCGGCTACAATGAGCAGTTCTTC	CASSHGTSGYNEQFF
TRBJ2-1	NA	TRBV6-5	TRBD1	TGTGCCAGCAGTTACTCGGGGACAGGGACAAATGAGCAGTTCTTC	CASSYSGTGTNEQFF
TRBJ1-2	NA	TRBV27	TRBD1	TGTGCCAGCAGTTTGGACAGGTCCTTCTATGGCTACACCTTC	CASSLDRSFYGYTF
TRBJ1-1	NA	TRBV30	NA	TGTGCCTCCACAGGGAAAACTGAAGCTTTCTTT	CASTGKTEAFF
TRBJ2-1	NA	TRBV28	TRBD2	TGTGCCAGCAGTTTAAGACTAGCGGGAGTGAGATACAATGAGCAGTTCTTC	CASSLRLAGVRYNEQFF
TRBJ1-6	NA	TRBV4-2	NA	TGTGCCAGCAGCGCGGAGGGGATCAATTCACCCCTCCACTTT	CASSAEGINSPLHF
TRBJ2-3	NA	TRBV28	NA	TGTGCCAGCAGTTTCGGCCCGGGAGTCCCAGATACGCAGTATTTT	CASSFGPGVPDTQYF
TRBJ2-1	NA	TRBV19	TRBD1	TGTGCCAGTAGTAGGACAGGGGAGGATGAGCAGTTCTTC	CASSRTGEDEQFF
TRBJ1-3	NA	TRBV30	TRBD1	TGTGCCTGGAGTACAGGGGGCTCTGGAAACACCATATATTTT	CAWSTGGSGNTIYF
TRBJ2-7	NA	TRBV5-6	NA	TGTGCCAGCAGCTTGGGGGCGTACGAGCAGTACTTC	CASSLGAYEQYF
TRBJ2-1	NA	TRBV24-1	TRBD1	TGTGCCACCAGTGGAACGGACAGACAGGGCCTGGATGAGCAGTTCTTC	CATSGTDRQGLDEQFF
TRBJ1-4	once	TRBV9	NA	TGTGCCAGCAGCGTAGCGGCAACTAATGAAAAACTGTTTTTT	CASSVAATNEKLFF
TRBJ2-7	NA	TRBV6-2/TRBV6-3	NA	TGTGCCAGCAGTTCCTGGGACATCTCCTACGAGCAGTACTTC	CASSSWDISYEQYF
TRBJ1-3	NA	TRBV7-2	TRBD1	TGTGCCAGCAGCCCCCTCAGACAGGGAGGTTCTGGAAACACCATATATTTT	CASSPLRQGGSGNTIYF
TRBJ1-1	NA	TRBV7-9	NA	TGTGCCAGCAGCTTAGGACAGACTTACAGTGAAGCTTTCTTT	CASSLGQTYSEAFF
TRBJ1-1	NA	TRBV7-3	NA	TGTGCCAGCAGCTTACACCCCGGGGGTGAAGCTTTCTTT	CASSLHPGGEAFF
TRBJ1-1	NA	TRBV18	TRBD1	TGTGCCAGCTCGCCGGGACAGGTGAACACTGAAGCTTTCTTT	CASSPGQVNTEAFF
TRBJ2-1	NA	TRBV27	TRBD1	TGTGCCAGCAGTCCCCGTTCGGGACAGCCTCGGAATGAGCAGTTCTTC	CASSPRSGQPRNEQFF
TRBJ2-7	few	TRBV2	TRBD1	TGTGCCAGCAGTCCCATCGGACAGGGGCCTTCCTACGAGCAGTACTTC	CASSPIGQGPSYEQYF
TRBJ1-2	NA	TRBV2	TRBD1	TGTGCCAGCAGTGTCAGGGGGAGAGGCTACACCTTC	CASSVRGRGYTF
TRBJ1-4	NA	TRBV5-1	NA	TGCGCCAGCAGCTCGGGATCCCACGGAGCCCTTAATGAAAAACTGTTTTTT	CASSSGSHGALNEKLFF
TRBJ1-2	NA	TRBV18	TRBD1	TGTGCCAGCTCACCACTGGGGCAGGGGGCTCTCTATGGCTACACCTTC	CASSPLGQGALYGYTF
TRBJ2-7	NA	TRBV5-1	TRBD2	TGCGCCAGCAGCTTGGTATTAGCGGGGGGCAACGAGCAGTACTTC	CASSLVLAGGNEQYF
TRBJ1-2	NA	TRBV18	NA	TGTGCCAGCTCACCACGTGTCGAGCGAGCTAACTATGGCTACACCTTC	CASSPRVERANYGYTF
TRBJ1-2	NA	TRBV7-8	NA	TGTGCCAGCAGCCCTCTGACGGGCTATGGCTACACCTTC	CASSPLTGYGYTF
TRBJ1-5	NA	TRBV19	NA	TGTGCCAGTAGTATCCAGTCCGATCAGCCCCAGCATTTT	CASSIQSDQPQHF
TRBJ1-6	NA	TRBV24-1	NA	TGTGCCACCAGTGATTCACACAATTCACCCCTCCACTTT	CATSDSHNSPLHF
TRBJ2-3	few	TRBV5-1	TRBD2	TGCGCCAGCAGCTTGGCCAGGACTAGCGGGAGCATAGATACGCAGTATTTT	CASSLARTSGSIDTQYF
TRBJ1-4	NA	TRBV7-2	NA	TGTGCCAGCAGCCCGCTCGGACAGACAACTAATGAAAAACTGTTTTTT	CASSPLGQTTNEKLFF
TRBJ2-2	NA	TRBV10-3	NA	TGTGCCATCAGTGAGTACCTGGGACAAACGAACACCGGGGAGCTGTTTTTT	CAISEYLGQTNTGELFF
TRBJ2-1	NA	TRBV16	NA	TGTGCCAGCAGCCAACGACAGAGCTCCTACAATGAGCAGTTCTTC	CASSQRQSSYNEQFF
TRBJ1-6	few	TRBV30	NA	TGTGCCTGGAGTTGGGCGGGGAAGAATTCACCCCTCCACTTT	CAWSWAGKNSPLHF
TRBJ1-1	few	TRBV11-2	TRBD1	TGTGCCAGCAGCTGGGAGACAGGGGGCGAAGCTTTCTTT	CASSWETGGEAFF
TRBJ2-7	NA	TRBV5-4	NA	TGTGCCAGCAGGTACGGTAGCTCCTACGAGCAGTACTTC	CASRYGSSYEQYF
TRBJ2-5	NA	TRBV11-2	TRBD2	TGTGCCAGCAGCTTAAGGACTAGCGGGGGGGCCCGTCAAGAGACCCAGTACTTC	CASSLRTSGGARQETQYF
TRBJ2-7	NA	TRBV27	NA	TGTGCCAGCAGTTCCCTGGGCCCCCAATACGAGCAGTACTTC	CASSSLGPQYEQYF
TRBJ1-5	many	TRBV7-8	NA	TGTGCCAGCAGCTTTGAGGGCCAGGAAAGCAATCAGCCCCAGCATTTT	CASSFEGQESNQPQHF
TRBJ1-2	NA	TRBV7-3	NA	TGTGCCAGCAGCTTAACCTCTTCCAGTGGCTACACCTTC	CASSLTSSSGYTF
TRBJ1-4	NA	TRBV4-3	NA	TGCGCCAGCAGCCAAGGGCACGTCGCAACTAATGAAAAACTGTTTTTT	CASSQGHVATNEKLFF
TRBJ1-5	NA	TRBV24-1	TRBD1	TGTGCCACCAGTGATGGGGGACAGGGCGACAATCAGCCCCAGCATTTT	CATSDGGQGDNQPQHF
TRBJ2-5	NA	TRBV5-1	NA	TGCGCCAGCAGCTTTGGGGCGGGGTCGCAAGAGACCCAGTACTTC	CASSFGAGSQETQYF
TRBJ1-1	NA	TRBV19	TRBD1	TGTGCCAGTAGTAGGCGACAGGGACACAAGAACACTGAAGCTTTCTTT	CASSRRQGHKNTEAFF
TRBJ2-2	NA	TRBV29-1	TRBD1	TGCAGCGTTTCAAGGACAGGGGACACCGGGGAGCTGTTTTTT	CSVSRTGDTGELFF
TRBJ2-7	NA	TRBV15	NA	TGTGCCACCAGCAGAGGTCAGGGCCCCTACGAGCAGTACTTC	CATSRGQGPYEQYF
TRBJ2-7	NA	TRBV6-5	TRBD2	TGTGCCAGCAGTTACTCGACTAGCGGCTCCTACGAGCAGTACTTC	CASSYSTSGSYEQYF
TRBJ2-1	NA	TRBV3-1/TRBV3-2	TRBD2	TGTGCCAGCAGCTTCTGGATGGGCGGGGGGGTCGGTGAGCAGTTCTTC	CASSFWMGGGVGEQFF
TRBJ2-7	NA	TRBV29-1	TRBD1	TGCAGCGTTGGACAGGGGGACGAGCAGTACTTC	CSVGQGDEQYF
TRBJ2-7	NA	TRBV7-2	NA	TGTGCCAGCAGCCGGGCGGCGCAGGGAGGCTACGAGCAGTACTTC	CASSRAAQGGYEQYF
TRBJ1-5	once	TRBV12-3/TRBV12-4	TRBD1	TGTGCCAGCAGCGGGACAGGGGGCCAGCCCCAGCATTTT	CASSGTGGQPQHF
TRBJ2-1	NA	TRBV30	NA	TGTGCCTGGAGTAAGAGCGGACTGGTTTCCTACAATGAGCAGTTCTTC	CAWSKSGLVSYNEQFF
TRBJ1-2	NA	TRBV7-9	TRBD1	TGTGCCAGCAGCTCACAGGGGTACTATGGCTACACCTTC	CASSSQGYYGYTF
TRBJ1-1	NA	TRBV16	NA	TGTGCCAGCAGCCTCAGGGTCACTGAAGCTTTCTTT	CASSLRVTEAFF
TRBJ1-1	NA	TRBV3-1/TRBV3-2	TRBD1	TGTGCCAGCAGCCAAGTCGAGGGGGCGACTGAAGCTTTCTTT	CASSQVEGATEAFF